These 23 T cell receptor beta chains share one sample of origin, sequenced in a study of cytomegalovirus exposure and HLA in healthy donors. Amplification used 60 Vbeta primers and 13 Jbeta primers. Clones were sequenced by immunoSEQ multiplex PCR, and TCRdb holds only the in-frame ones, with some missing. Of roughly 130,000 clones in the sample, around 67% were seen once. The sequencing sample was made of PBMCs. The receptors stem from a woman aged 40-49 years in good health and CMV-seropositive.

This clone was observed a handful of times. The chain uses TRBV5-8 and TRBJ2-4; D ambiguous. This CDR3 region has 16 residues. Germline CDR1 reads SGHTS; CDR2 reads YDEGEE. The V end lost 0 bases, the J end lost 1 base, and 11 bases lay between the germline ends. CDR3 nucleotides: TGTGCCAGCAGCTTGGCGAGTTTCCTGGCCAAAAACATTCAGTACTTC. The encoded protein is CASSLASFLAKNIQYF.

The rearrangement links TRBV6-1 to TRBJ2-5; D not certain. V was shortened by 8 bases and J by 2 bases, with 12 bases between the two germline ends. Per the germline V gene, CDR1 is MNHNS and CDR2 is SASEGT. The CDR3 spans 13 residues. CDR3 DNA: TGTGCCAGCTCCATATCCGGGCAAGAGACCCAGTACTTC. Translation gives CASSISGQETQYF.

The J gene is TRBJ2-5, the V gene TRBV5-1; D is perhaps TRBD1 (7 bases). The assigned J gene may be wrong: the sequence end matches TRBJ2-7 better. The CDR3 runs 14 residues. Looked up from germline, CDR1 is SGHRS and CDR2 is YFSETQ. The CDR3 region has the DNA TGCGCCAGCAGCGTCAGGGGGGCTTCCTACGAGCAGTACTTC. Protein sequence: CASSVRGASYEQYF.

The V and J genes are TRBV18 and TRBJ2-1; 9 nucleotides line up with TRBD1. CDR1 KGHSH and CDR2 LQKENI come from the germline V gene. With V trimmed by 1 base and J by 8 bases, 9 bases remained unmatched. The CDR3 covers 16 residues. The DNA of the CDR3 is TGTGCCAGCTCACCACTCTCGGGACAGGGACAGTATGAGCAGTTCTTC. Translating gives CASSPLSGQGQYEQFF.

This clone was recorded a few times. The chain couples TRBV9 to TRBJ1-1; weak D call: TRBD1 (5 bases). Trimming took off 3 bases at V and 4 bases at J, with 13 bases between the two ends. The CDR3 totals 14 residues. CDR1 is SGDLS, CDR2 YYNGEE, per germline. CDR3 in amino acids: CASSEGRGLTEAFF. In DNA form, the CDR3 reads TGTGCCAGCAGCGAGGGGCGGGGACTCACTGAAGCTTTCTTT. Full variable domain (outside the CDR3, taken from reference TRBV9 and TRBJ1-1): DSGVTQTPKHLITATGQRVTLRCSPRSGDLSVYWYQQSLDQGLQFLIQYYNGEERAKGNILERFSAQQFPDLHSELNLSSLELGDSALYFCASSEGRGLTEAFFGQGTRLTVV.

The chain uses TRBV9 and TRBJ2-7; tentatively, D is TRBD2 (6 bases). Germline V gene lookup returns CDR1 SGDLS and CDR2 YYNGEE. Trimming shortened V by 7 bases and J by 2 bases, and 16 bases separated the two germline ends. The CDR3 is 14 residues long. CDR3 in amino acids: CASGVGSIPYEQYF. The CDR3, as DNA: TGTGCCAGCGGTGTCGGGAGCATCCCCTACGAGCAGTACTTC. Based on the CDR3 plus reference TRBV9 and TRBJ2-7, the full variable domain is DSGVTQTPKHLITATGQRVTLRCSPRSGDLSVYWYQQSLDQGLQFLIQYYNGEERAKGNILERFSAQQFPDLHSELNLSSLELGDSALYFCASGVGSIPYEQYFGPGTRLTVT.

This chain connects TRBV29-1 to TRBJ2-5, with a possible D match to TRBD2 (5 bases). CDR3 length: 13 residues. From germline, CDR1 is SQVTM and CDR2 ANQGSEA. V was clipped by 6 bases and J by 7 bases, with 18 bases between them. The CDR3 DNA reads as TGCAGCGTCTCCGGACCGCGGGTGGGGACCCAGTACTTC. It is translated as CSVSGPRVGTQYF.

The table lists this clone with a few counts. The gene calls are TRBV5-4 and TRBJ1-4; possibly TRBD1 for D (6 bases). The CDR3 runs to 16 residues. V lost 4 bases and J lost 7, with 20 bases in between. Germline V CDR1 and CDR2: SGHNT, YYREEE (reference sequence). In nucleotides, the CDR3 is TGTGCCAGCAGCGTGAAAACAGGGTATAGTGGTGAAAAACTGTTTTTT. Protein sequence: CASSVKTGYSGEKLFF.

The chain recombines TRBV4-1 with TRBJ2-7; 9 nucleotides match TRBD1. V gave up 3 bases and J gave up 2 bases; unmatched junction bases: 5. The CDR3 sequence is 15 residues long. Germline CDR1 is MGHRA and CDR2 is YSYEKL. CDR3 residues: CASSQGQGGTYEQYF. Written as DNA, the CDR3 is TGCGCCAGCAGCCAGGGACAGGGTGGCACCTACGAGCAGTACTTC.

This chain uses TRBV7-9 with TRBJ2-2, with a weak D call TRBD1 (6 bases). The length of the CDR3 is 15 residues. Trimming cost V 5 bases and J 7 bases, with 17 bases left between them. Germline V gene sequence: CDR1 SEHNR, CDR2 FQNEAQ (reference sequence). CDR3 coding DNA: TGTGCCAGCAGCCAGCACAGGGCAGTTGGCGGGGAGCTGTTTTTT. The encoded protein is CASSQHRAVGGELFF.

In this sample, this clone turned up a few times. The V gene is TRBV19, the J gene TRBJ2-7; TRBD1 matches at 7 bases. Germline CDR1 reads LNHDA; CDR2 reads SQIVND (reference sequence). This CDR3 has 14 amino acids. After removal of 0 bases from V and 6 bases from J, the junction contained 5 bases not matched to a gene. The CDR3: CASSIDATGLEQYF. CDR3 bases: TGTGCCAGTAGTATAGACGCGACAGGGCTCGAGCAGTACTTC.

The CDR3 protein is CASSRIATSGHNEQFF. CDR3 nucleotides: TGCGCCAGCAGCCGGATTGCGACTAGCGGCCACAATGAGCAGTTCTTC. The rearrangement joins TRBV4-3 to TRBJ2-1; TRBD2 matches at 9 bases. CDR1 LGHNA and CDR2 YSLEER come from the germline V gene. Trimming took 4 bases from V and 5 from J; bases not matched to a gene: 9. The CDR3 contains 16 residues.

The rearrangement uses TRBV6-5 and TRBJ2-7; weak D call: TRBD1 (6 bases). CDR3 length: 11 residues. V was shortened by 5 bases and J by 7 bases, with 9 bases between the two germline ends. Germline CDR1 and CDR2: MNHEY and SVGAGI. In nucleotides, the CDR3 is TGTGCCAGCAGTGACAGGAGAGAGCAGTACTTC. Translating gives CASSDRREQYF.

With respect to this clone: At one end, the junction sequence differs from germline, possibly due to a read error. The V call is TRBV19, the J call TRBJ1-4; TRBD1 matches 7 bases. The CDR3 runs 18 residues. CDR1 and CDR2 from the germline V gene are LNHDA and SQIVND (reference sequence). CDR3 bases: TGTGACAGTACAATAAGGGGGCAGGCCCAAGCAACTAATGAAAAACTGTTTTTT. Translated: CDSTIRGQAQATNEKLFF.

The chain employs TRBV19 and TRBJ2-3; D remains ambiguous. CDR3 length: 13 residues. From germline, CDR1 is LNHDA and CDR2 SQIVND (reference sequence). Trimming took 2 bases from V and 5 from J, leaving 8 bases between them. The CDR3 region is CASSISGQDTQYF. The CDR3 DNA reads as TGTGCCAGTAGTATAAGTGGGCAAGATACGCAGTATTTT. The full variable domain, rest sourced from reference TRBV19 and TRBJ2-3, is DGGITQSPKYLFRKEGQNVTLSCEQNLNHDAMYWYRQDPGQGLRLIYYSQIVNDFQKGDIAEGYSVSREKKESFPLTVTSAQKNPTAFYLCASSISGQDTQYFGPGTRLTVL.

The chain combines TRBV5-6 with TRBJ2-2, with TRBD1 identical over 10 bases. The CDR3 has 16 residues. The ends lost 2 bases at V and 4 bases at J; junction bases unmatched: 5. Germline CDR1 reads SGHDT; CDR2 reads YYEEEE. CDR3 DNA sequence: TGTGCCAGCAGCTTCAGGGACAGGGGCGCCACCGGGGAGCTGTTTTTT. Its translation is CASSFRDRGATGELFF.

V and J are TRBV5-1 and TRBJ2-5; D is perhaps TRBD2 (5 bases). Germline V gene sequence: CDR1 SGHRS, CDR2 YFSETQ. The CDR3 is 14 residues long. The V end was cut by 1 base, the J end by 1 base, with 8 bases between. The DNA of the CDR3 is TGCGCCAGCAGCTTGCAAGGGAGCCAAGAGACCCAGTACTTC. Protein sequence: CASSLQGSQETQYF.

The chain employs TRBV7-9 and TRBJ1-2, with 9 bases aligning to TRBD1. CDR1 is SEHNR and CDR2 is FQNEAQ in the germline V gene (reference sequence). Trimming took 4 bases from V and 4 from J; bases not matched to a gene: 7. This CDR3 region has 15 residues. CDR3 region: CASSSTGGTGYGYTF. The DNA of the CDR3 is TGTGCCAGCAGCTCAACAGGGGGCACTGGCTATGGCTACACCTTC.

There are a few counts of this clone. V and J are TRBV15 and TRBJ2-7; 10 nucleotides line up with TRBD1. This CDR3 has 15 residues. V shed 3 bases and J 7 bases; nucleotides not matched to a gene: 9. Germline loops: CDR1 LNHNV, CDR2 YYDKDF (reference sequence). The CDR3 bases are TGTGCCACCAGCAGGGGGGACAGGGGAGGGATGGAGCAGTACTTC. This sequence encodes CATSRGDRGGMEQYF.

The chain combines TRBV5-4 with TRBJ2-3; D unresolved. Per the germline V gene, CDR1 is SGHNT and CDR2 is YYREEE (reference sequence). With 4 bases removed from V and 1 base from J, the gap between germline ends came to 16 bases. The CDR3 sequence is 16 residues long. CDR3 loop: CASSPERSLGTDTQYF. The DNA for the CDR3 is TGTGCCAGCAGCCCTGAGCGTTCTCTGGGCACAGATACGCAGTATTTT.

A few counts support this clone. The chain recombines TRBV18 with TRBJ2-7, with 9 bases lining up with TRBD1. The CDR3 totals 16 residues. Germline values: CDR1 KGHSH, CDR2 LQKENI. V gave up 3 bases and J gave up 2 bases; unmatched junction bases: 8. The CDR3 nucleotides are TGTGCCAGCTCACCGAACGGACAGGGGCGAACCTACGAGCAGTACTTC. Translated: CASSPNGQGRTYEQYF.

The rearrangement joins TRBV29-1 to TRBJ1-1; D may be TRBD1 (5 bases). This CDR3 region has 13 residues. Germline V gives CDR1 SQVTM, CDR2 ANQGSEA. V was trimmed by 4 bases and J by 0 bases, leaving 9 bases between them. The chain's CDR3 is CSVVRGVNTEAFF. In DNA form, the CDR3 reads TGCAGCGTTGTACGGGGGGTGAACACTGAAGCTTTCTTT. The full variable domain, completed using reference TRBV29-1 and TRBJ1-1, is SAVISQKPSRDICQRGTSLTIQCQVDSQVTMMFWYRQQPGQSLTLIATANQGSEATYESGFVIDKFPISRPNLTFSTLTVSNMSPEDSSIYLCSVVRGVNTEAFFGQGTRLTVV.

This chain uses TRBV27 with TRBJ2-4, with 14 bases identical to TRBD2. The V gene's germline CDR1 is MNHEY and CDR2 SMNVEV (reference sequence). The CDR3 runs 19 residues. Losses at the gene ends were 8 bases for V and 0 bases for J; bases not matched to a gene: 12. CDR3 protein: CASGGLAGAGGLAKNIQYF. The CDR3, as DNA: TGTGCCAGCGGGGGACTAGCGGGAGCAGGAGGCCTAGCCAAAAACATTCAGTACTTC.